Reported below is one T cell receptor beta chain. What it binds is unknown. This sample was included in a study of post-analysis software for immune sequencing data. General study findings and limits: Among 5 or 6 TRBV segments more frequent in patients than controls were TRBV5-6, TRBV5-1 and TRBV20-1.

TCR beta libraries were prepared from cDNA with unique molecular identifiers. Input amounts of 1 to 10 million T cells were used. These gave roughly 0.5 million cDNA molecules, so each molecule approximated one T cell. TCRdb re-analysed the PCR reads in MiXCR, keeping a single row per CDR3 protein. This sample has 750,000 to 950,000 distinct CDR3 sequences; about 53% occur once, and the top ten carry approximately 4.5%. V dropped 6 bases and J dropped 8 bases, with 19 bases sitting between them. Germline CDR1 SGHTA, CDR2 FQGNSA. CDR3 size: 14 residues. This sequence was found in a girl aged 5-17 years with multiple sclerosis. The gene calls are TRBV7-2 and TRBJ1-2; D possibly corresponds to TRBD1 (6 bases). The sequenced sample was blood. Written as DNA, the CDR3 is TGTGCCAGCAGTTTGGGAAACTCAGGGGCCGGCTACACCTTC. It specifies CASSLGNSGAGYTF.